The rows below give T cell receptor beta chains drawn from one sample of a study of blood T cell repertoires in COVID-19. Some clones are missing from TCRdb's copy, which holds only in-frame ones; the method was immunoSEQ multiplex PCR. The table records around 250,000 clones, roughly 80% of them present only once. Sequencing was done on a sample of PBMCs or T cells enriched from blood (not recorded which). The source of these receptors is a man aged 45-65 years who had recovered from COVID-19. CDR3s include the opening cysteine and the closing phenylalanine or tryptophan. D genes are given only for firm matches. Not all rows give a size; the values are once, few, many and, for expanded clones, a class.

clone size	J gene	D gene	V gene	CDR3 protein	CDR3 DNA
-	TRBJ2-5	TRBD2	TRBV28	CASSPGLAGVETQYF	TGTGCCAGCTCCCCGGGACTAGCGGGAGTCGAGACCCAGTACTTC
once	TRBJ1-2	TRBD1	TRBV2	CASTLAGGSYGYTF	TGTGCCAGCACGTTGGCAGGGGGCTCCTATGGCTACACCTTC
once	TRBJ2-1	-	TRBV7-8	CASSSTAGPTYNEQFF	TGTGCCAGCAGCTCCACGGCGGGACCAACCTACAATGAGCAGTTCTTC
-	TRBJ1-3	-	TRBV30	CAWSSQFDTIYF	TGTGCCTGGAGTAGTCAGTTTGACACCATATATTTT
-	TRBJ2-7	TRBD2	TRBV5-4	CASSLSRGSLSGSYEQYF	TGTGCCAGCAGCTTGTCCCGAGGGTCCCTCAGCGGGAGCTACGAGCAGTACTTC
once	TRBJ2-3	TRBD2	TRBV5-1	CASRLAGALSTDTQYF	TGCGCCAGCAGGCTAGCGGGGGCCCTAAGCACAGATACGCAGTATTTT
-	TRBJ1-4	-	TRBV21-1	CASSKRRSERNGEKLFF	TGTGCCAGCAGCAAACGAAGGTCGGAGCGAAACGGGGAAAAACTGTTTTTT
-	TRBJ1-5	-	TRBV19	CASSRPYAPSSNQPQHF	TGTGCCAGTAGTAGGCCTTACGCCCCGTCCAGCAATCAGCCCCAGCATTTT
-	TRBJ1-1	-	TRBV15	CATSRVGVADTEAFF	TGTGCCACCAGCAGAGTGGGAGTGGCGGACACTGAAGCTTTCTTT
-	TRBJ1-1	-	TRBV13	CASSSGRGNTEAFF	TGTGCCAGCAGCTCCGGACGGGGGAACACTGAAGCTTTCTTT
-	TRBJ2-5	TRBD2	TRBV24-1	CATSDPAAGGDQETQYF	TGTGCCACCAGTGACCCGGCCGCGGGAGGGGACCAAGAGACCCAGTACTTC
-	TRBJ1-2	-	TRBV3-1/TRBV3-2	CASRQSGGDYGYTF	TGTGCCAGCAGGCAATCCGGGGGGGACTATGGCTACACCTTC
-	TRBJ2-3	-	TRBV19	CASSMASTDTQYF	TGTGCCAGTAGTATGGCTAGCACAGATACGCAGTATTTT
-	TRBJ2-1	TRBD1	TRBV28	CASSSAGTGINEQFF	TGTGCCAGCAGTTCGGCCGGGACAGGGATTAATGAGCAGTTCTTC
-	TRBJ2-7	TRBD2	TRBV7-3	CASSLMAGGPWEQYF	TGTGCCAGCAGCTTAATGGCGGGAGGGCCTTGGGAGCAGTACTTC
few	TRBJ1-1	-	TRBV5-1	CASHATRNTEAFF	TGCGCCAGCCACGCAACCAGAAACACTGAAGCTTTCTTT
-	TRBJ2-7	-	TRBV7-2	CASSPMVAAYEQYF	TGTGCCAGCAGCCCGATGGTAGCAGCCTACGAGCAGTACTTC
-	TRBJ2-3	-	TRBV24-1	CATSGGDFFTDTQYF	TGTGCCACCAGTGGGGGGGACTTCTTCACAGATACGCAGTATTTT
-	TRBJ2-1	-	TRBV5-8	CASSLVENEQFF	TGTGCCAGCAGCTTAGTAGAGAATGAGCAGTTCTTC
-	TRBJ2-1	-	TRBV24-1	CATSDPAGGRSSYNEQFF	TGTGCCACCAGTGATCCGGCAGGGGGGAGAAGCTCCTACAATGAGCAGTTCTTC
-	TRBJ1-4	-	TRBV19	CASSREKLFF	TGTGCCAGTAGTCGTGAAAAACTGTTTTTT
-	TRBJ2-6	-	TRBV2	CASGGQDGSSGANVLTF	TGTGCCAGCGGAGGACAGGACGGGAGCTCTGGGGCCAACGTCCTGACTTTC
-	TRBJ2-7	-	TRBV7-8	CASIPRRASASSYEQYF	TGTGCCAGCATTCCAAGGCGAGCTAGCGCGAGCTCCTACGAGCAGTACTTC
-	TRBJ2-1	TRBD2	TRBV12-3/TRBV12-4	CASSGLAVKSPFF	TGTGCCAGCAGTGGACTAGCGGTGAAGAGCCCGTTCTTC
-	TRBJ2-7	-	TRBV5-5	CASSLEGDRYEQYF	TGTGCCAGCAGCTTGGAGGGGGATCGGTACGAGCAGTACTTC
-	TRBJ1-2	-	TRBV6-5	CASRKGVGDGYTF	TGTGCCAGCAGGAAGGGAGTTGGAGATGGCTACACCTTC
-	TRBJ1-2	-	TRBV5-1	CASRSVQGGLGNYGYTF	TGCGCCAGCAGGAGCGTACAGGGCGGATTGGGAAACTATGGCTACACCTTC
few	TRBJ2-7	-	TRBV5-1	CASSPTGIHEQYF	TGCGCCAGCAGCCCTACAGGGATCCACGAGCAGTACTTC
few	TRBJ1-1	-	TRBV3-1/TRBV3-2	CASSQGGRPEAFF	TGTGCCAGCAGCCAGGGGGGACGGCCCGAAGCTTTCTTT
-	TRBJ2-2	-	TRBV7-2	CASSSNAGLGELFF	TGTGCCAGCAGCTCTAACGCTGGTCTCGGGGAGCTGTTTTTT
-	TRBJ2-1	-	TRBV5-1	CASSLAGVGSYNEQFF	TGCGCCAGCAGCTTGGCGGGGGTCGGCTCCTACAATGAGCAGTTCTTC
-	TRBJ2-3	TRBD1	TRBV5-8	CASSLQGAADTQYF	TGTGCCAGCAGCTTACAGGGGGCCGCAGATACGCAGTATTTT
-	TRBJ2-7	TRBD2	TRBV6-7	CASSSTTTSGIYEQYF	TGTGCCAGCAGTTCGACAACGACTAGCGGGATTTACGAGCAGTACTTC
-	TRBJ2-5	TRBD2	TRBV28	CASSLLIAGGQETQYF	TGTGCCAGCAGTTTGTTGATAGCGGGAGGCCAAGAGACCCAGTACTTC
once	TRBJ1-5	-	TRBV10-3	CAISERSGAFGNQPQHF	TGTGCCATCAGTGAGAGGTCGGGTGCATTTGGCAATCAGCCCCAGCATTTT
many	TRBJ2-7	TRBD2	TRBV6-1	CASSEELAGAYEQYF	TGTGCCAGCAGTGAAGAACTAGCGGGGGCCTACGAGCAGTACTTC
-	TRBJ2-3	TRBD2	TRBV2	CASRDDWRGGADTQYF	TGTGCCAGCAGGGACGACTGGCGGGGGGGCGCAGATACGCAGTATTTT
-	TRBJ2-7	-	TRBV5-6	CASTLGTGREQYF	TGTGCCAGCACCCTAGGAACCGGCCGCGAGCAGTACTTC
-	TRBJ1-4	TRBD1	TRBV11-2	CASSVRTGVGEKLFF	TGTGCCAGCAGCGTCCGGACAGGGGTAGGGGAAAAACTGTTTTTT
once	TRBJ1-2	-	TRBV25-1	CASSPYFPNYGYTF	TGTGCCAGCAGCCCCTATTTCCCCAACTATGGCTACACCTTC
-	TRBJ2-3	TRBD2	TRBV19	CASSTTRGSGGTDTQYF	TGTGCCAGTAGTACCACCCGGGGTAGCGGGGGTACAGATACGCAGTATTTT
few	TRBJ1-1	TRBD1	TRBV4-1	CASSQTDRGRRSTEAFF	TGCGCCAGCAGCCAAACCGACAGGGGGAGGCGTAGCACTGAAGCTTTCTTT
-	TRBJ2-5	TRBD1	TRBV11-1	CASSWPPGTGVETQYF	TGTGCCAGCAGCTGGCCCCCCGGGACAGGGGTCGAGACCCAGTACTTC
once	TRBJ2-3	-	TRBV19	CASTVGARRADTQYF	TGTGCCAGTACCGTCGGGGCCCGGAGGGCAGATACGCAGTATTTT
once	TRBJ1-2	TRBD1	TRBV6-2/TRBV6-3	CASSFGQGPNGYTF	TGTGCCAGCAGTTTCGGACAGGGACCGAATGGCTACACCTTC
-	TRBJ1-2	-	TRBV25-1	CASSSLTEFVGYTF	TGTGCCAGCAGTTCACTAACCGAATTTGTAGGCTACACCTTC
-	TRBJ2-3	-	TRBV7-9	CASSLKRVGTDTQYF	TGTGCCAGCAGCTTAAAGCGCGTAGGCACAGATACGCAGTATTTT
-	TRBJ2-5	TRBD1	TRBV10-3	CAIGGDRGPETQYF	TGTGCCATCGGGGGAGACAGGGGGCCAGAGACCCAGTACTTC
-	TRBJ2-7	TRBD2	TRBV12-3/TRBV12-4	CASRGAGDYEQYF	TGTGCCAGCAGAGGAGCGGGGGACTACGAGCAGTACTTC
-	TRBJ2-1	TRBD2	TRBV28	CASSFLWTSGIYNEQFF	TGTGCCAGCAGTTTTCTCTGGACTAGCGGGATTTACAATGAGCAGTTCTTC
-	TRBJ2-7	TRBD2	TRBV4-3	CASSPFPREDSYEQYF	TGCGCCAGCAGCCCTTTCCCCCGGGAGGATTCCTACGAGCAGTACTTC
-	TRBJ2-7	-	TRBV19	CASSISPGPNYEQYF	TGTGCCAGTAGTATTAGTCCAGGGCCCAACTACGAGCAGTACTTC
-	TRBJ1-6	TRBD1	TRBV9	CASRASTGSNSPLHF	TGTGCCAGCAGAGCCTCGACAGGGAGTAATTCACCCCTCCACTTT
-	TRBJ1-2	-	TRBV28	CASSLKGSGYTF	TGTGCCAGCAGTTTGAAAGGGAGCGGCTACACCTTC
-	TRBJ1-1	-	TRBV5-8	CASRRSRGNTEAFF	TGTGCCAGCAGAAGATCCAGGGGGAACACTGAAGCTTTCTTT